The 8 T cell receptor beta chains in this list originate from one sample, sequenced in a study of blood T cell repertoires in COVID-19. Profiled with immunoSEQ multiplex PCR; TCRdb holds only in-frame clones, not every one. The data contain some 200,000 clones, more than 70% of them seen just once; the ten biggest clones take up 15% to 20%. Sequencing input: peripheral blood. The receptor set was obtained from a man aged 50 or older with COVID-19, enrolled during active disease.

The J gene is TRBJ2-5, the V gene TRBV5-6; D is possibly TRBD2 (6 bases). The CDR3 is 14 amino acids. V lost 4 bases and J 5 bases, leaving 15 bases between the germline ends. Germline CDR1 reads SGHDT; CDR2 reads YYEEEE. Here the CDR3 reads CASSAALAGETQYF. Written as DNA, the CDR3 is TGTGCCAGCAGCGCCGCGTTGGCGGGGGAGACCCAGTACTTC.

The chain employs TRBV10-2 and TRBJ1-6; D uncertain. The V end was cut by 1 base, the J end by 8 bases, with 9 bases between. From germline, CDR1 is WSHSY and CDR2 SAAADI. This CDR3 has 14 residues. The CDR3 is CASSEFSSDSPLHF. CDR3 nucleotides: TGCGCCAGCAGTGAGTTCTCGTCGGATTCACCCCTCCACTTT.

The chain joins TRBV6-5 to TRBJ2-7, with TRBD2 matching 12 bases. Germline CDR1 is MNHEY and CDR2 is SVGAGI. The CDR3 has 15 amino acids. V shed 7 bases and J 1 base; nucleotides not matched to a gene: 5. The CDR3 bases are TGTGCCAGCAAGAAGACTAGCGGGGGTTCCTACGAGCAGTACTTC. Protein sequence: CASKKTSGGSYEQYF.

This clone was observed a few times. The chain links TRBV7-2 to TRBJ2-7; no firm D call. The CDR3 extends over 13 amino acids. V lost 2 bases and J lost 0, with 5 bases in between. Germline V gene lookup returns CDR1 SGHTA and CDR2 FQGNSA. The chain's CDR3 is CASSLPISYEQYF. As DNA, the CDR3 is TGTGCCAGCAGCTTACCAATCTCCTACGAGCAGTACTTC.

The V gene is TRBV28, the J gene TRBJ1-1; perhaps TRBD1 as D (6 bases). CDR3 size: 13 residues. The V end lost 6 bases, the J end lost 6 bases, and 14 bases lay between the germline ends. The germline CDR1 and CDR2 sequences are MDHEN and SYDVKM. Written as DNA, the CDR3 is TGTGCCAGCAGGACTACTCAGGGGCCTGAAGCTTTCTTT. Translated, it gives CASRTTQGPEAFF.

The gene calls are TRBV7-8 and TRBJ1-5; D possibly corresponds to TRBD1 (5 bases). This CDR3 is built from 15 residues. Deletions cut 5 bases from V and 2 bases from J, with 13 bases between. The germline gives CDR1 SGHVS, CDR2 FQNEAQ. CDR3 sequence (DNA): TGTGCCAGCAGCCCGCTCAGGGTGGGCAATCAGCCCCAGCATTTT. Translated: CASSPLRVGNQPQHF.

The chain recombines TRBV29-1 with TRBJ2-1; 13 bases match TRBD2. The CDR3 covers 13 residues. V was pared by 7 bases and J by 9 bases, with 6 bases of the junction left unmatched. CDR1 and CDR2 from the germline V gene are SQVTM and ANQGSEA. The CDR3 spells CSGSGLAGFEQFF. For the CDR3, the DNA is TGCAGCGGATCGGGACTAGCGGGATTTGAGCAGTTCTTC.

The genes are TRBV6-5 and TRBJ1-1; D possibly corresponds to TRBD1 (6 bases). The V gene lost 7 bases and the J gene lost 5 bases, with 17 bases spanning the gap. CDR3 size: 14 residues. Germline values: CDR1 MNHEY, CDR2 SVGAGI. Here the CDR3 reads CASIRATGFTEAFF. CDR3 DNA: TGTGCCAGCATTAGGGCTACAGGGTTTACTGAAGCTTTCTTT.